This TCR beta chain was retrieved from a study (dated by TCRdb to 2016 to 2017). This clonotype occurred a few times. The antigen it binds to is not known. Nothing much larger sits one base from this clone, and base qualities are not available. Cut back by 2 bases and 2 bases, the V and J ends lie 10 bases apart. CDR1 MNHEY and CDR2 SVGAGI are derived from the germline V gene. Spanning cysteine to phenylalanine, the CDR3 consists of 15 amino acids. The read is trimmed to its CDR3 DNA, 45 bases read in frame from base 1. The library came from RT-PCR. Instrument on record: Illumina MiSeq. TCRdb's own reprocessing of the public reads used fastp at Q25 and MiXCR and kept productive beta chains. Rows matching on CDR3 protein sequence are summarized as one entry with the most common DNA and genes. A total of 550,000 to 750,000 distinct CDR3 sequences appear in this sample, over 12% of them only once. Together, the top ten hold roughly 3.9% of the sample.

Recombination linked TRBV6-5 to TRBJ1-5; TRBD1 might be the D gene, on 5 matching bases. The sequence came from a female donor in good health, serving as a healthy control. Material for sequencing was memory CD4+ T cells from blood. In nucleotides, the sequence is TGTGCCAGCAGTTACCGACCGGGGGGCAATCAGCCCCAGCATTTT. This is translated as CASSYRPGGNQPQHF.